This T cell receptor (beta chain) was captured in a study of shared clonotypes between healthy human individuals. This clone was seen a single time. Assay used: immunoSEQ multiplex PCR; TCRdb lists only in-frame clones, some missing. The sample holds roughly 2,300,000 clones, roughly 90% seen once. CD4+ cells were split into CD45RA+ naive and CD45RA-negative memory subsets. V was clipped by 4 bases and J by 1 base, with 11 bases between them. The germline V gene encodes CDR1 MGHRA and CDR2 YSYEKL. CDR3 length equals 15 residues. The specimen sequenced was naive CD4+ T cells from PBMCs. Stated subset: CD45RA+ positively selected. This sequence was found in a man younger than 35 in good health. Some clones in this sample may be carry-over from other donors' samples. The genes are TRBV4-1 and TRBJ1-5; D is unclear. The CDR3 sequence: CASSPPRRSNQPQHF. CDR3 coding DNA: TGCGCCAGCAGCCCCCCACGACGGAGCAATCAGCCCCAGCATTTT.